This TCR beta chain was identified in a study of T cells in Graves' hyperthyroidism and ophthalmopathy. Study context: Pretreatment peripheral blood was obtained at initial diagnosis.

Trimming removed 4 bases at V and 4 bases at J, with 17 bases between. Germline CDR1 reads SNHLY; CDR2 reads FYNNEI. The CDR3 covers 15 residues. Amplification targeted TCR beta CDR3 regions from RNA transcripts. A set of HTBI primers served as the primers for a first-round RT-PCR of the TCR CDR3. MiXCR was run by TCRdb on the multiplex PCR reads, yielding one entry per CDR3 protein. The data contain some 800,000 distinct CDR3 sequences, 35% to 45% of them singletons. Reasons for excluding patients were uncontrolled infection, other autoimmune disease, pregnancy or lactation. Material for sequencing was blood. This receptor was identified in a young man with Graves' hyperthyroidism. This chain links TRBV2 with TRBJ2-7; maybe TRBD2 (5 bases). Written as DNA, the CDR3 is TGTGCCAGCAGTGTCCTCCCCGGGGTTGGTTACGAGCAGTACTTC. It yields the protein CASSVLPGVGYEQYF.